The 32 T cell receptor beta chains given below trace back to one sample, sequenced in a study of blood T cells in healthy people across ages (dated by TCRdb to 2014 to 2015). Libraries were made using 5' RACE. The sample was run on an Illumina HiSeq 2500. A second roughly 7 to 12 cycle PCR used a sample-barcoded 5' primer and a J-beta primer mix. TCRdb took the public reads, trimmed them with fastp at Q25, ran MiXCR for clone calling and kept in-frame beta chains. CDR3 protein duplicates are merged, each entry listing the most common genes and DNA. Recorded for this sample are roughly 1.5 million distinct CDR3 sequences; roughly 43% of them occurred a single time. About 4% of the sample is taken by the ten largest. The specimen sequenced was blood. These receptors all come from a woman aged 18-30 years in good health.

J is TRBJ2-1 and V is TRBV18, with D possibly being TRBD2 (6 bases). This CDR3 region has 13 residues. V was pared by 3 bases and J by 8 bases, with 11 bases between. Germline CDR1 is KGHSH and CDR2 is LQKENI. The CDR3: CASSPPSADEQFF. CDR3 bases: TGTGCCAGCTCACCGCCTAGCGCGGATGAGCAGTTCTTC.

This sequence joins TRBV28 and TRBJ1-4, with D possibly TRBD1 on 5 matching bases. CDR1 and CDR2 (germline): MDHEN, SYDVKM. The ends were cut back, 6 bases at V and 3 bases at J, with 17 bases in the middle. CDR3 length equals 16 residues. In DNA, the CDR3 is TGTGCCAGCAGCCTTACCCAGGGTATGGCTAATGAAAAACTGTTTTTT. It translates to CASSLTQGMANEKLFF.

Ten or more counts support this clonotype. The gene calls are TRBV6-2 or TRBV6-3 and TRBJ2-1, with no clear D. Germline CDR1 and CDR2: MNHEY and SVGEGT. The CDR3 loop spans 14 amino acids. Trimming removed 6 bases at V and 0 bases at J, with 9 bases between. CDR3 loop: CASSPLGSYNEQFF. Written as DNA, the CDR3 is TGTGCCAGCAGCCCTTTGGGCTCCTACAATGAGCAGTTCTTC.

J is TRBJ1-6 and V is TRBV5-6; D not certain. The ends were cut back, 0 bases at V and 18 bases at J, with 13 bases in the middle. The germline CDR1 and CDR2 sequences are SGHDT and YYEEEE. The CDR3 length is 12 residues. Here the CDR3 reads CASSLGVGSCHF. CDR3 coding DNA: TGTGCCAGCAGCTTGGGTGTGGGAAGCTGCCACTTT. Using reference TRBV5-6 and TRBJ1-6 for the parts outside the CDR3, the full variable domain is DAGVTQSPTHLIKTRGQQVTLRCSPKSGHDTVSWYQQALGQGPQFIFQYYEEEERQRGNFPDRFSGHQFPNYSSELNVNALLLGDSALYLCASSLGVGSCHFGNGTRLTVT.

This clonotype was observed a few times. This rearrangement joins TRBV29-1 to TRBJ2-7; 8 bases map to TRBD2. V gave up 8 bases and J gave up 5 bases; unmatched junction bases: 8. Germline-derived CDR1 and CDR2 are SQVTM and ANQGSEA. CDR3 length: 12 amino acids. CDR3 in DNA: TGCAGCATACTCCCGGGAGGGGACGAGCAGTACTTC. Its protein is CSILPGGDEQYF.

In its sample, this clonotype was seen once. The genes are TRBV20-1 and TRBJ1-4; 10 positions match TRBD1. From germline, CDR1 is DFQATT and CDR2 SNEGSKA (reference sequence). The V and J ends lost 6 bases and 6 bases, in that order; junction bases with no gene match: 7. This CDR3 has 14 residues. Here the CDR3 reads CSADDRGRDEKLFF. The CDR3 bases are TGCAGTGCAGACGACAGGGGGCGGGATGAAAAACTGTTTTTT.

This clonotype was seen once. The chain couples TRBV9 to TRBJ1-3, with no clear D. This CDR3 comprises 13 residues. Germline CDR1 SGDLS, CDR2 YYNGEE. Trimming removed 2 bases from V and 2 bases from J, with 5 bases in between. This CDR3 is CASSVSPGNTIYF. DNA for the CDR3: TGTGCCAGCAGCGTGTCTCCTGGAAACACCATATATTTT.

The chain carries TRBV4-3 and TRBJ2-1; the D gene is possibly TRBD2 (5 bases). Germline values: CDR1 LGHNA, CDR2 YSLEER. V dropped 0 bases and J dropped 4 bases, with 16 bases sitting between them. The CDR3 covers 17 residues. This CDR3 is CASSQDRAVLLYNEQFF. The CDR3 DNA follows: TGCGCCAGCAGCCAAGATCGAGCGGTCTTACTATACAATGAGCAGTTCTTC.

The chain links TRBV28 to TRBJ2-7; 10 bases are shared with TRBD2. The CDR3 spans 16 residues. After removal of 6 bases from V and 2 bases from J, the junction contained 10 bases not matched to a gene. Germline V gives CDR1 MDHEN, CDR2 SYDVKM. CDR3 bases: TGTGCCAGCAGGAAAGGGCTAGCGGGAGTACCCTACGAGCAGTACTTC. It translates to CASRKGLAGVPYEQYF.

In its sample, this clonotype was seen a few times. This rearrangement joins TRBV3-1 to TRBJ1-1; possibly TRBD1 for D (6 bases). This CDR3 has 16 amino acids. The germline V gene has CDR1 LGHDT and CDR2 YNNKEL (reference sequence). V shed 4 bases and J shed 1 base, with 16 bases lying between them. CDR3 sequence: CASSLGQRIGNTEAFF. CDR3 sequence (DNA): TGTGCCAGCAGCCTCGGACAGCGGATTGGGAACACTGAAGCTTTCTTT.

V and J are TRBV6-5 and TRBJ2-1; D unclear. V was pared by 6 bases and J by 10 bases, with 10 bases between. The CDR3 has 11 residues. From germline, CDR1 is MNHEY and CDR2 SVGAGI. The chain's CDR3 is CASRGNLEQFF. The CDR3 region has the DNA TGTGCCAGCAGGGGAAATTTAGAGCAGTTCTTC.

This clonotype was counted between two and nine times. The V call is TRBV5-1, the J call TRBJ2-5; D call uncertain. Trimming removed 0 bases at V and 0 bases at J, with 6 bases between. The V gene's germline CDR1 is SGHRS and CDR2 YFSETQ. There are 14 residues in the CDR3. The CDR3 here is CASSLGVYQETQYF. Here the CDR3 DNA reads TGCGCCAGCAGCTTGGGAGTCTACCAAGAGACCCAGTACTTC. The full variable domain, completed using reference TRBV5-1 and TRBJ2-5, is KAGVTQTPRYLIKTRGQQVTLSCSPISGHRSVSWYQQTPGQGLQFLFEYFSETQRNKGNFPGRFSGRQFSNSRSEMNVSTLELGDSALYLCASSLGVYQETQYFGPGTRLLVL.

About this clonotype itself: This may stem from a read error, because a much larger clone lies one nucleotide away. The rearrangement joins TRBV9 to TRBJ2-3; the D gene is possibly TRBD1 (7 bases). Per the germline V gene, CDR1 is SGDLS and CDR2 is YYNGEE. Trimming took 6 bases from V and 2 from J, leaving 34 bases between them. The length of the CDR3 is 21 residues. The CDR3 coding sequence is TGTGCCAGCACCCCGTGGGACAGCTCATCACCGGGACTTGGGACCACAGATACGCAGTATTTT. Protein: CASTPWDSSSPGLGTTDTQYF.

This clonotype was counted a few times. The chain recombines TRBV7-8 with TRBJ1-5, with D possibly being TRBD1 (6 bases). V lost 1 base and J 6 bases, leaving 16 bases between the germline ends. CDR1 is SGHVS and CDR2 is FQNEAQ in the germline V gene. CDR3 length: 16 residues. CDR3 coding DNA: TGTGCCAGCAGCTTAGGGACACAGGGCTTAGGTCAGCCCCAGCATTTT. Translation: CASSLGTQGLGQPQHF.

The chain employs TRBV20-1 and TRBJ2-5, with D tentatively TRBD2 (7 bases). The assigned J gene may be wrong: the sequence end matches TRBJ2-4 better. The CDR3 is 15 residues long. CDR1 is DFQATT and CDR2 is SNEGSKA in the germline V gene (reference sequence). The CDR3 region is CSAPRGGSGKNIQYF. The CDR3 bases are TGCAGTGCGCCCAGGGGCGGGAGTGGCAAAAACATTCAGTACTTC.

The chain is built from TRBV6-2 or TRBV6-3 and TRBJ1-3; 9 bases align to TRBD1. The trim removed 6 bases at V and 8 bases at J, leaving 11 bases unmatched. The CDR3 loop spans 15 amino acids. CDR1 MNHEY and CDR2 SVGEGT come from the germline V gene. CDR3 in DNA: TGTGCCAGCAGAATCGGACAGGGGAATGTTGACACCATATATTTT. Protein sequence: CASRIGQGNVDTIYF.

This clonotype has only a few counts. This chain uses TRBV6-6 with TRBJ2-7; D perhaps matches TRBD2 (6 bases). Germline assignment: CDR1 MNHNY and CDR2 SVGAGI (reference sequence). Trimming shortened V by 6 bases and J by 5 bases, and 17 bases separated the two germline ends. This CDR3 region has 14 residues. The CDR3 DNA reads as TGTGCCAGCAGCCCGCCGGGACTGCTCAACGAGCAGTACTTC. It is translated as CASSPPGLLNEQYF.

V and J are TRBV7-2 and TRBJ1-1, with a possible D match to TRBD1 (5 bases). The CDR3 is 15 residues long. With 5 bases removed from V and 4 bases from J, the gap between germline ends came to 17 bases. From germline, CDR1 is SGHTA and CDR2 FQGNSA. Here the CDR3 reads CASSLTSTGRTEAFF. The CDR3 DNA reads TGTGCCAGCAGCCTCACTTCCACAGGACGCACTGAAGCTTTCTTT.

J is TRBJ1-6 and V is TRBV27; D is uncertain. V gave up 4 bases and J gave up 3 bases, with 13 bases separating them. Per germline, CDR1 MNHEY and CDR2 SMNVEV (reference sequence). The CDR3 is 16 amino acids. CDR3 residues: CASSSPGTLYNSPLHF. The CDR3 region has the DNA TGTGCCAGCAGTTCCCCCGGAACACTCTATAATTCACCCCTCCACTTT.

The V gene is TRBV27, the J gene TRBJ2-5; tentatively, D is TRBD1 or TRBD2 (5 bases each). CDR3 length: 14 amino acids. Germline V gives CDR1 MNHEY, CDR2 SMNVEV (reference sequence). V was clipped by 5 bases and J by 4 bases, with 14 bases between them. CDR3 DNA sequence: TGTGCCAGCAGTCCCCTCCCGAGGGGAGAGACCCAGTACTTC. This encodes CASSPLPRGETQYF.

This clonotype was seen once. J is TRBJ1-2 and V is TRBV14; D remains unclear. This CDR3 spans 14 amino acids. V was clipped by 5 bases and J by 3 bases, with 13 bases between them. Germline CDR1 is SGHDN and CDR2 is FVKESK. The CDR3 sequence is CASSVSAPDYGYTF. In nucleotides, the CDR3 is TGTGCCAGCAGCGTCTCAGCGCCCGACTATGGCTACACCTTC.

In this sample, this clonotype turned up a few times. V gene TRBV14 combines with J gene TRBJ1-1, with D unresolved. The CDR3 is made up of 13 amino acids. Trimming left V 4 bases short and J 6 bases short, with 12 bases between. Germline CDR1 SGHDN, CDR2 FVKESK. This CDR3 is CASSPQHGPEAFF. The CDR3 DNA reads TGTGCCAGCAGCCCTCAACATGGTCCTGAAGCTTTCTTT.

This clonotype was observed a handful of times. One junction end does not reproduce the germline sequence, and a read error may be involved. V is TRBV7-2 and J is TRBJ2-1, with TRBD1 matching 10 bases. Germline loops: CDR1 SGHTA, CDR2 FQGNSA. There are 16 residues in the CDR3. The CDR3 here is CASTLGDRGPYNEQFF. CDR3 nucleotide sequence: TGTGCCAGCACCTTAGGGGACAGGGGACCATACAATGAGCAGTTCTTC.

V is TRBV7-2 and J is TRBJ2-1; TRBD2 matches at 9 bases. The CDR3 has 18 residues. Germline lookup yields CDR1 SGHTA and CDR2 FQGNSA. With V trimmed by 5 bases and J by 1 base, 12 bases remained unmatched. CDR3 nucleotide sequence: TGTGCCAGCAGCCTTTTAGCGGGAGCGGCGTCTTCCTACAATGAGCAGTTCTTC. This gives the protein CASSLLAGAASSYNEQFF.

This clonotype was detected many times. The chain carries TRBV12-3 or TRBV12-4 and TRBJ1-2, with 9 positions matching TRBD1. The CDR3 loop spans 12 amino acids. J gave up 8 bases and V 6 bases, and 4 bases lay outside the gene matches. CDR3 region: CASRPTGGGYTF. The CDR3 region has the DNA TGTGCCAGCAGACCGACAGGGGGAGGCTACACCTTC.

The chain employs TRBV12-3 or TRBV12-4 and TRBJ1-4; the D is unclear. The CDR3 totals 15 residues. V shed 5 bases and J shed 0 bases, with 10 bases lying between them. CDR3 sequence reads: CASSARPATNEKLFF. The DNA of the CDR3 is TGTGCCAGCAGTGCACGCCCTGCAACTAATGAAAAACTGTTTTTT.

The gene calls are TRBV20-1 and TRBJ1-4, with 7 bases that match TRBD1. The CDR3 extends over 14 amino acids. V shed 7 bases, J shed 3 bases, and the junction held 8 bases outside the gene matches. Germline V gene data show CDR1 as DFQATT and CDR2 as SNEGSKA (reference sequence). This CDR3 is CSGSPQGANEKLFF. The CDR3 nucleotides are TGCAGTGGTTCTCCCCAGGGGGCTAATGAAAAACTGTTTTTT.

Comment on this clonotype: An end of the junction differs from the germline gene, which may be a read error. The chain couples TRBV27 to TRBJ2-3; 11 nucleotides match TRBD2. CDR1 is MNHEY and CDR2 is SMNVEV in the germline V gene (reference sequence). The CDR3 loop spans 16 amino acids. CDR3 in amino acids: CTSSRLLAGEAYTQYF. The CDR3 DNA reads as TGTACCAGCAGTCGCCTACTAGCGGGAGAGGCATATACGCAGTATTTT.

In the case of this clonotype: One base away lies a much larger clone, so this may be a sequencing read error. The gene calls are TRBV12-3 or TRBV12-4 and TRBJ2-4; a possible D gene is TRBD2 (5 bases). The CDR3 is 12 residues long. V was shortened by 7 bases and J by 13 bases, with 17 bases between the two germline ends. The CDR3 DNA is TGTGCCAGCAATTTCTATCAGAGGGAGCAGTACTTC. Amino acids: CASNFYQREQYF.

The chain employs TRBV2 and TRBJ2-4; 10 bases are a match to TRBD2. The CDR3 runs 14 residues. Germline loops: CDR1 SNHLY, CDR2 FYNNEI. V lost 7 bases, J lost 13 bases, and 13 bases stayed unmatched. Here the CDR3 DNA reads TGTGCCAGCACTTGGCTAGCGGGAGATAATGAGCAGTACTTC. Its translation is CASTWLAGDNEQYF.

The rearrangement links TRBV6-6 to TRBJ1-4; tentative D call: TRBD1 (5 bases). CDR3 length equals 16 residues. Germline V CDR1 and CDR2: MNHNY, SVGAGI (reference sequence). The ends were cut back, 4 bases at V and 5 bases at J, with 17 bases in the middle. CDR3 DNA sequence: TGTGCCAGCAGTTCCAGGGACGGAGGCCTGAATGAAAAACTGTTTTTT. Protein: CASSSRDGGLNEKLFF.

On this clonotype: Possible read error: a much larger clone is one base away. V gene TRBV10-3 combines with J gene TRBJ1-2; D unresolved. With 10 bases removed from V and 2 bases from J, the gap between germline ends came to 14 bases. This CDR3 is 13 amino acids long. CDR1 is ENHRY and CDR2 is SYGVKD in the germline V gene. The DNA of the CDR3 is TGTGCCAGCAGAGGGTATTCGAACTATGGCTACACCTTC. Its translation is CASRGYSNYGYTF.